Sequencing of this T cell receptor beta chain was carried out in a study of regulatory T cells in long-lasting Graves disease. Study findings and constraints: There was favoring of TRBV28, TRBJ1-2 and TRBJ2-5 in persistent disease.

Time point here: newly diagnosed GD, antithyroid drugs for less than 3 months. Construction of the TCR library relied on RNA isolated from PBMCs. This clonotype was detected many times. Its matching antigen is unknown. This CDR3 region has 13 residues. Trimming took 5 bases from V and 3 from J; bases not matched to a gene: 1. The germline V gene has CDR1 DFQATT and CDR2 SNEGSKA (reference sequence). CDR3-region Arm-PCR and iRepertoire HTBI primers produced the TCR beta libraries. A single record per CDR3 protein comes from TCRdb applying MiXCR to the multiplex PCR reads. The repertoire includes 400,000 to 450,000 distinct CDR3 sequences, around 14% of them detected once, and approximately 16% sits in the top ten. The same data also went into a second study, on T cells in Graves' hyperthyroidism and ophthalmopathy. That paper adds: RT-PCR in the first round (using the HTBI primer set) targeted the TCR CDR3.

This clonotype was obtained from a woman aged 25-40 years with Graves disease. Material: peripheral blood mononuclear cells (PBMCs), obtained at new diagnosis, from a patient treated with antithyroid drugs. The V call is TRBV20-1, the J call TRBJ2-1; 10 bases line up with TRBD2. DNA of the CDR3: TGCAGTGCTCGGACTAGCGGCTACAATGAGCAGTTCTTC. This codes for CSARTSGYNEQFF.